This TCR beta chain was documented in a study of shared clonotypes between healthy human individuals. Study overall: The cohort comprised a couple of women and a few men. Their ages spanned 18 to 49 years.

A remark on this clone: Its antigen is undetermined.

Caucasian adults living in Nashville, Tennessee, provided all samples. Replicate PCRs for sorted subsets used 200 ng DNA; this equaled tens of thousands of T cell genomes. The method was immunoSEQ multiplex PCR; TCRdb's version includes in-frame clones alone and lacks a portion of them. This sample carries roughly 2 million clones, approximately 96% of them seen once, and the ten largest clones take around 0.13%. The CDR3 sequence is 14 residues long. The V and J ends lost 5 bases and 4 bases respectively, with 14 bases between them. Germline values: CDR1 MNHEY, CDR2 SVGAGI. Study conclusions and caveats: What rarefaction showed was incomplete sorted-subset sequencing despite large depth.

The source is a man younger than 35 in good health. This chain links TRBV6-5 with TRBJ2-5, with D possibly matching TRBD2 (6 bases). The material sequenced was naive CD4+ T cells sorted from blood. Subset of the sample: CD45RA+ positively selected. The CDR3 DNA reads TGTGCCAGCAGTATCGGCGTTAGCGGAGAGACCCAGTACTTC. Amino acids: CASSIGVSGETQYF.